These 24 T cell receptor beta chains originate from one sample sequenced in a study of T cells after yellow fever vaccination. TCRdb re-called the 5' RACE reads through MiXCR, storing one row per CDR3 protein. The sample has approximately 150,000 distinct CDR3 sequences; 9.3% are singletons. This sample comprised CD8+ T cells sorted from PBMCs, obtained 45 days after the yellow fever booster vaccination. These receptors all come from a man aged 18 to 30 who received the YFV17D yellow fever vaccine.

The chain has TRBV7-2 and TRBJ2-3; D remains ambiguous. The CDR3 length is 15 residues. Germline-derived CDR1 and CDR2 are SGHTA and FQGNSA. With 1 base removed from V and 2 bases from J, the gap between germline ends came to 10 bases. The CDR3 spells CASSLGKGITDTQYF. CDR3 sequence (DNA): TGTGCCAGCAGCTTAGGGAAAGGGATCACAGATACGCAGTATTTT.

This clonotype was seen only a few times. The rearrangement uses TRBV6-5 and TRBJ1-5, with D tentatively TRBD1 (6 bases). Germline-derived CDR1 and CDR2 are MNHEY and SVGAGI. The CDR3 loop spans 13 amino acids. The V and J ends lost 3 bases and 8 bases respectively, with 11 bases between them. Written as DNA, the CDR3 is TGTGCCAGCAGTTATTTAGGGGGAGAGCCCCAGCATTTT. This codes for CASSYLGGEPQHF.

This clonotype was seen a handful of times. V usage is TRBV5-1 and J usage is TRBJ1-2; no firm D call. CDR1 and CDR2 from the germline V gene are SGHRS and YFSETQ. The CDR3 is 14 amino acids. Trimming shortened V by 2 bases and J by 2 bases, and 10 bases separated the two germline ends. CDR3 sequence (DNA): TGCGCCAGCAGCTTTACGCAGCGAAACTATGGCTACACCTTC. Translation: CASSFTQRNYGYTF. The complete variable domain, with remaining parts taken from reference TRBV5-1 and TRBJ1-2, reads KAGVTQTPRYLIKTRGQQVTLSCSPISGHRSVSWYQQTPGQGLQFLFEYFSETQRNKGNFPGRFSGRQFSNSRSEMNVSTLELGDSALYLCASSFTQRNYGYTFGSGTRLTVV.

This clonotype was seen a handful of times. This sequence joins TRBV29-1 and TRBJ2-1; 7 nucleotides agree with TRBD1. Germline V CDR1 and CDR2: SQVTM, ANQGSEA. V was clipped by 7 bases and J by 1 base; unmatched bases: 13. There are 16 residues in the CDR3. As DNA, the CDR3 is TGCAGCGCCCGACTCACGGGACAGCATTCCTACAATGAGCAGTTCTTC. Protein: CSARLTGQHSYNEQFF.

The chain has TRBV7-2 and TRBJ2-1, with 13 nucleotides matching TRBD2. In germline, CDR1 is SGHTA, CDR2 FQGNSA. V was clipped by 5 bases and J by 6 bases; unmatched bases: 10. The CDR3 is 17 amino acids. The CDR3 is CASSLWTSGGPSNEQFF. CDR3 sequence (DNA): TGTGCCAGCAGCCTCTGGACTAGCGGGGGCCCAAGCAATGAGCAGTTCTTC.

The table lists this clonotype with a few counts. The gene calls are TRBV6-6 and TRBJ1-2; possible D gene TRBD1, 5 bases. The germline V gene has CDR1 MNHNY and CDR2 SVGAGI (reference sequence). V shed 0 bases and J shed 0 bases, with 11 bases lying between them. The CDR3 runs 16 residues. The CDR3 sequence is CASSYSSPGANYGYTF. The CDR3 DNA sequence: TGTGCCAGCAGTTACTCTTCTCCGGGGGCTAACTATGGCTACACCTTC.

The rearrangement joins TRBV2 to TRBJ2-7; D call uncertain. Looked up from germline, CDR1 is SNHLY and CDR2 is FYNNEI. The V end lost 2 bases, the J end lost 0 bases, and 17 bases lay between the germline ends. This CDR3 spans 17 amino acids. CDR3 DNA sequence: TGTGCCAGCAGTGAAAGGGCGCTCAGTGTGAGCTCCTACGAGCAGTACGTC. Translation: CASSERALSVSSYEQYV.

The chain links TRBV20-1 to TRBJ2-3, with 10 bases matching TRBD2. Losses at the gene ends were 5 bases for V and 5 bases for J; bases not matched to a gene: 7. The germline CDR1 and CDR2 sequences are DFQATT and SNEGSKA (reference sequence). The CDR3 has 14 amino acids. The CDR3 DNA sequence: TGCAGTGCTCGAGGACTAGCGGTAGGAGATACGCAGTATTTT. Its protein product is CSARGLAVGDTQYF.

This clonotype has only a few counts. The chain couples TRBV7-9 to TRBJ2-1, with 8 bases matching TRBD2. V shed 3 bases and J 5 bases; nucleotides not matched to a gene: 6. CDR3 length equals 15 residues. Germline V gene lookup returns CDR1 SEHNR and CDR2 FQNEAQ (reference sequence). In nucleotides, the CDR3 is TGTGCCAGCAGCTTTCCGGAGCGGGGGAACAATGAGCAGTTCTTC. Protein: CASSFPERGNNEQFF.

The genes are TRBV6-1 and TRBJ1-5, with D uncertain. V gave up 7 bases and J gave up 2 bases, with 15 bases separating them. CDR1 and CDR2 (germline): MNHNS, SASEGT. This CDR3 comprises 15 residues. The CDR3 nucleotides are TGTGCCAGCAAAGGTTGGGCAGCCGGCAATCAGCCCCAGCATTTT. Amino acid sequence: CASKGWAAGNQPQHF.

The genes are TRBV20-1 and TRBJ2-5, with unresolved D. In germline, CDR1 is DFQATT, CDR2 SNEGSKA (reference sequence). With 5 bases removed from V and 1 base from J, the gap between germline ends came to 14 bases. The CDR3 covers 14 residues. The CDR3 reads CSAESAIPQETQYF. The CDR3 bases are TGCAGTGCTGAATCGGCCATCCCCCAAGAGACCCAGTACTTC.

This clonotype was picked up a small number of times. The chain recombines TRBV5-1 with TRBJ2-7; the match to TRBD1 covers 8 bases. CDR1 SGHRS and CDR2 YFSETQ come from the germline V gene. Trimming took 3 bases from V and 4 from J; bases not matched to a gene: 6. This CDR3 spans 14 amino acids. The DNA for the CDR3 is TGCGCCAGCAGCTCTACAGGGGGGCAATACGAGCAGTACGTC. Its translation is CASSSTGGQYEQYV.

This clonotype was detected only a few times. J is TRBJ1-2 and V is TRBV3-1; 7 bases are a match to TRBD1. This CDR3 has 14 residues. After removal of 3 bases from V and 6 bases from J, the junction contained 7 bases not matched to a gene. Germline values: CDR1 LGHDT, CDR2 YNNKEL (reference sequence). Here the CDR3 reads CASSHWDSTNGYTF. The CDR3 DNA reads as TGTGCCAGCAGCCATTGGGACAGCACTAATGGCTACACCTTC.

The V and J genes are TRBV18 and TRBJ2-5, with 7 nucleotides matching TRBD1. The germline V gene has CDR1 KGHSH and CDR2 LQKENI. The CDR3 consists of 18 residues. The ends lost 0 bases at V and 1 base at J; junction bases unmatched: 11. The CDR3, as DNA: TGTGCCAGCTCACCACCGTCCCTACTTCGGACAGGCCAAGAGACCCAGTACTTC. Translating gives CASSPPSLLRTGQETQYF.

V and J are TRBV6-6 and TRBJ2-1; D is possibly TRBD1 (6 bases). V gave up 2 bases and J gave up 0 bases, with 8 bases separating them. Germline V CDR1 and CDR2: MNHNY, SVGAGI (reference sequence). CDR3 length: 15 amino acids. This chain's CDR3 is CASSYTGSSYNEQFF. The CDR3 nucleotides read TGTGCCAGCAGTTACACAGGGAGCTCCTACAATGAGCAGTTCTTC.

This clonotype occurred a few times. The chain employs TRBV11-1 and TRBJ2-3; 7 bases are a match to TRBD1. The V segment lost 6 bases and the J segment 4 bases; nucleotides outside the gene matches: 13. The CDR3 contains 16 residues. Germline V gene data show CDR1 as SGHAT and CDR2 as FQDESV (reference sequence). The CDR3 loop reads CASSTGRGMIADTQYF. The CDR3 nucleotides are TGTGCCAGCAGTACCGGCAGGGGGATGATTGCAGATACGCAGTATTTT.

The chain employs TRBV4-2 and TRBJ2-5; 9 bases match TRBD1. With 4 bases clipped from V and 2 bases from J, the junction kept 2 bases outside the gene matches. This CDR3 is built from 14 residues. Germline-derived CDR1 and CDR2 are LGHNA and YNFKEQ. The CDR3, as DNA: TGTGCCAGCAGCCGCGGGACAGGGCAAGAGACCCAGTACTTC. The encoded protein is CASSRGTGQETQYF.

V and J are TRBV6-4 and TRBJ2-5; 7 bases are a match to TRBD2. The CDR3 loop spans 14 amino acids. Germline lookup yields CDR1 MRHNA and CDR2 SNTAGT. Trimming at V came to 1 base and at J to 3 bases, leaving 2 bases not matched to a gene. The CDR3 loop reads CASSDLSGEETQYF. CDR3 DNA: TGTGCCAGCAGTGACTTAAGCGGGGAAGAGACCCAGTACTTC.

This chain connects TRBV11-2 to TRBJ1-2, with 9 bases aligning to TRBD1. From germline, CDR1 is SGHAT and CDR2 FQNNGV. V lost 4 bases, J lost 10 bases, and 10 bases stayed unmatched. The CDR3 covers 14 residues. The CDR3 DNA follows: TGTGCCAGCAGCTCCTCCGGGACAGGGTCCGACTACACCTTC. The encoded protein is CASSSSGTGSDYTF.

This clonotype came up many times. J is TRBJ2-3 and V is TRBV6-5, with TRBD1 as a possible D gene (6 bases). CDR1 and CDR2 (germline): MNHEY, SVGAGI. The V gene lost 4 bases and the J gene lost 5 bases, with 22 bases spanning the gap. The CDR3 has 17 amino acids. CDR3 loop: CASSSSSGVVSVDTQYF. The CDR3 DNA is TGTGCCAGCAGTTCAAGTTCAGGGGTGGTTTCTGTAGATACGCAGTATTTT.

The rearrangement joins TRBV29-1 to TRBJ2-1; 10 bases align to TRBD2. Germline V CDR1 and CDR2: SQVTM, ANQGSEA. This CDR3 spans 13 amino acids. Trimming at V came to 6 bases and at J to 4 bases, leaving 3 bases not matched to a gene. CDR3 protein: CSVAGGYYNEQFF. The CDR3 DNA reads TGCAGCGTAGCGGGGGGGTATTACAATGAGCAGTTCTTC.

This clonotype was seen more than once but under ten times. The rearrangement links TRBV12-3 or TRBV12-4 to TRBJ2-7, with D uncertain. The CDR3 runs 15 residues. The V and J ends lost 0 bases and 0 bases respectively, with 9 bases between them. This CDR3 is CASSLAVTVSYEQYF. Here the CDR3 DNA reads TGTGCCAGCAGTTTAGCGGTGACGGTCTCCTACGAGCAGTACTTC.

The chain employs TRBV2 and TRBJ1-1; 7 positions agree with TRBD1. Germline CDR1 and CDR2: SNHLY and FYNNEI. The CDR3 totals 15 residues. J gave up 1 base and V 6 bases, and 8 bases lay outside the gene matches. The CDR3 protein is CASSGVGTENTEAFF. The CDR3, as DNA: TGTGCCAGCAGCGGCGTCGGGACAGAGAACACTGAAGCTTTCTTT.

This clonotype was seen more than once but under ten times. This rearrangement joins TRBV28 to TRBJ2-7, with D unresolved. Between the trimmed V and J ends, which lost 8 bases and 3 bases, there was a span of 8 bases. In germline, CDR1 is MDHEN, CDR2 SYDVKM. The CDR3 contains 11 residues. The CDR3 protein is CASGLHYEQYF. CDR3 bases: TGTGCCAGCGGATTACACTACGAGCAGTACTTC.